The 25 T cell receptor beta chains reported below all come from one sample, sequenced in a study of OX40 agonist ivuxolimab in advanced cancers. Libraries were prepared by immunoSEQ multiplex PCR; TCRdb keeps only in-frame clonotypes and omits some of them. The repertoire consists of about 84,000 clones, with roughly nine tenths occurring once and the leading ten covering about 0.2%. The sample in question was CD4+ or CD8+ T cells sorted from blood, obtained in a trial of the OX40 agonist ivuxolimab. These receptors all stem from an adult with an advanced solid tumor such as melanoma, head and neck, liver or kidney cancer.

The V call is TRBV4-3, the J call TRBJ2-5, with D possibly being TRBD1 (6 bases). This CDR3 spans 18 amino acids. Germline V gene lookup returns CDR1 LGHNA and CDR2 YSLEER. Trimming shortened V by 1 base and J by 3 bases, and 21 bases separated the two germline ends. The CDR3 protein is CASSQGPQGRGLKETQYF. The CDR3 DNA is TGCGCCAGCAGCCAAGGGCCCCAGGGCAGGGGTTTGAAAGAGACCCAGTACTTC.

This chain uses TRBV5-1 with TRBJ2-7; D is ambiguous. The germline V gene has CDR1 SGHRS and CDR2 YFSETQ. The CDR3 is 13 amino acids. V was clipped by 0 bases and J by 4 bases, with 8 bases between them. The CDR3 bases are TGCGCCAGCAGCTTGGAAATGAGTTACGAGCAGTACTTC. It encodes CASSLEMSYEQYF.

This chain joins TRBV7-2 and TRBJ2-1; TRBD2 matches 12 bases. Germline trimming cut 1 base from V and 6 bases from J; bases unmatched to any gene: 4. This CDR3 has 16 residues. Germline assignment: CDR1 SGHTA and CDR2 FQGNSA. The CDR3 sequence is CASSLGGLAGPNEQFF. The CDR3 DNA reads TGTGCCAGCAGCTTAGGTGGACTAGCGGGACCCAATGAGCAGTTCTTC.

This chain connects TRBV18 to TRBJ1-5, with TRBD1 as a possible D gene (5 bases). Germline CDR1 is KGHSH and CDR2 is LQKENI. Trimming took off 3 bases at V and 7 bases at J, with 19 bases between the two ends. CDR3 size: 16 residues. The CDR3 reads CASSPTVAQIDQPQHF. For the CDR3, the DNA is TGTGCCAGCTCACCGACAGTTGCTCAGATTGACCAGCCCCAGCATTTT.

The rearrangement uses TRBV11-2 and TRBJ1-2, with 10 positions matching TRBD1. With 4 bases clipped from V and 4 bases from J, the junction kept 6 bases outside the gene matches. The CDR3 runs to 15 residues. Germline-derived CDR1 and CDR2 are SGHAT and FQNNGV. The CDR3, as DNA: TGTGCCAGCAGCTCCCCCGGGACAGGGGCCTATGGCTACACCTTC. Residues: CASSSPGTGAYGYTF.

The chain joins TRBV5-6 to TRBJ2-5; 8 nucleotides agree with TRBD1. The V segment lost 4 bases and the J segment 5 bases; nucleotides outside the gene matches: 10. This CDR3 is 15 amino acids long. CDR1 and CDR2 (germline): SGHDT, YYEEEE. The CDR3 sequence: CASSMWTGPGETQYF. The CDR3 region has the DNA TGTGCCAGCAGCATGTGGACAGGGCCCGGGGAGACCCAGTACTTC.

This sequence joins TRBV2 and TRBJ1-6; 7 nucleotides match TRBD1. Germline assignment: CDR1 SNHLY and CDR2 FYNNEI. The CDR3 covers 12 residues. V was clipped by 11 bases and J by 7 bases; unmatched bases: 5. CDR3 sequence: CAAGQTNSPLHF. In DNA, the CDR3 is TGTGCCGCGGGACAGACCAATTCACCCCTCCACTTT.

V is TRBV18 and J is TRBJ1-3; 10 bases line up with TRBD1. V dropped 5 bases and J dropped 1; count of bases not matched to a gene: 5. In germline, CDR1 is KGHSH, CDR2 LQKENI. The CDR3 length is 16 residues. The CDR3 protein is CASSAGQGKSGNTIYF. The CDR3 DNA is TGTGCCAGCTCAGCGGGACAGGGGAAGTCTGGAAACACCATATATTTT.

The chain carries TRBV5-1 and TRBJ2-5; a weak D match, TRBD1 (6 bases). CDR1 is SGHRS, CDR2 YFSETQ, per germline. The CDR3 has 14 residues. The V and J ends lost 7 bases and 5 bases respectively, with 18 bases between them. The CDR3 DNA reads as TGCGCCAGCTCATTCACAGGGTTAGAGGAGACCCAGTACTTC. As protein: CASSFTGLEETQYF.

V is TRBV10-3 and J is TRBJ2-7, with D possibly being TRBD2 (6 bases). CDR3 size: 14 residues. The ends were cut back, 5 bases at V and 5 bases at J, with 16 bases in the middle. The germline gives CDR1 ENHRY, CDR2 SYGVKD. The CDR3 nucleotides are TGTGCCATCAGTTCAAACGGGGGTACGAACGAGCAGTACGTC. Translation gives CAISSNGGTNEQYV.

In nucleotides, the CDR3 is TGTGCCAGCAGCCCATACGGGGGGGCCCGGGATACGCAGTATTTT. Translation: CASSPYGGARDTQYF. The chain is built from TRBV7-3 and TRBJ2-3; 8 nucleotides line up with TRBD2. The germline V gene encodes CDR1 SGHTA and CDR2 FQGTGA. The CDR3 runs to 15 residues. Trimming at V came to 5 bases and at J to 6 bases, leaving 10 bases not matched to a gene.

The chain combines TRBV2 with TRBJ2-2; D is unresolved. Trimming pared 7 bases from V and 1 base from J, leaving 10 bases between. This CDR3 region has 14 residues. The V gene's germline CDR1 is SNHLY and CDR2 FYNNEI. CDR3 sequence (DNA): TGTGCCAGCACACGGACGGTGAACACCGGGGAGCTGTTTTTT. It translates to CASTRTVNTGELFF. Looking up the rest from reference TRBV2 and TRBJ2-2 gives the full variable domain: EPEVTQTPSHQVTQMGQEVILRCVPISNHLYFYWYRQILGQKVEFLVSFYNNEISEKSEIFDDQFSVERPDGSNFTLKIRSTKLEDSAMYFCASTRTVNTGELFFGEGSRLTVL.

The chain's CDR3 is CSVDRDTEAFF. CDR3 coding DNA: TGCAGCGTTGACAGGGATACTGAAGCTTTCTTT. This chain links TRBV29-1 with TRBJ1-1, with a tentative D call TRBD1 (5 bases). This CDR3 has 11 amino acids. V was pared by 3 bases and J by 5 bases, with 7 bases between. Germline-derived CDR1 and CDR2 are SQVTM and ANQGSEA.

This clone was detected a few times. The V and J genes are TRBV18 and TRBJ1-2; no clear D gene. Trimming removed 6 bases at V and 6 bases at J, with 11 bases between. The CDR3 is made up of 12 amino acids. Germline CDR1 and CDR2: KGHSH and LQKENI. The CDR3 region is CASSQGPDGYTF. The CDR3 nucleotides are TGTGCCAGCTCTCAAGGGCCCGATGGCTACACCTTC.

The chain carries TRBV25-1 and TRBJ1-2, with 9 nucleotides matching TRBD1. Germline V gene lookup returns CDR1 MGHDK and CDR2 SYGVNS. After removal of 4 bases from V and 12 bases from J, the junction contained 9 bases not matched to a gene. The CDR3 consists of 13 residues. CDR3 nucleotide sequence: TGTGCCAGCAGTGGGGGTAAGGACAGGGGAAACACCTTC. It specifies CASSGGKDRGNTF.

This clone showed up just once. The chain couples TRBV28 to TRBJ1-1; perhaps TRBD1 as D (6 bases). The germline V gene encodes CDR1 MDHEN and CDR2 SYDVKM. With 3 bases removed from V and 1 base from J, the gap between germline ends came to 9 bases. CDR3 length equals 14 residues. Written as DNA, the CDR3 is TGTGCCAGCAGTTTGGCAGGGGCGAACACTGAAGCTTTCTTT. Translation: CASSLAGANTEAFF.

This clone appeared a single time. The chain recombines TRBV7-9 with TRBJ1-1; D is undetermined. This CDR3 contains 14 residues. Germline V lookup: CDR1 SEHNR, CDR2 FQNEAQ (reference sequence). Trimming took off 2 bases at V and 0 bases at J, with 7 bases between the two ends. CDR3 protein: CASSLTPLNTEAFF. CDR3 nucleotide sequence: TGTGCCAGCAGCTTAACTCCCCTGAACACTGAAGCTTTCTTT.

The chain links TRBV11-3 to TRBJ2-2; D call uncertain. Germline loops: CDR1 SGHNT, CDR2 YENEEA. CDR3 length: 14 residues. The V gene lost 1 base and the J gene lost 2 bases, with 5 bases spanning the gap. CDR3 sequence: CASSLGVNTGELFF. Written as DNA, the CDR3 is TGTGCCAGCAGCTTAGGGGTAAACACCGGGGAGCTGTTTTTT.

The rearrangement joins TRBV21-1 to TRBJ1-2. TRBV21-1 is described as a pseudogene. The CDR3 is made up of 9 amino acids. This CDR3 is CASSKLDTF. The CDR3 region has the DNA TGTGCCAGCAGCAAGCTCGACACCTTC.

V and J are TRBV7-3 and TRBJ1-2; 9 bases align to TRBD1. Germline CDR1 and CDR2: SGHTA and FQGTGA. The CDR3 has 12 amino acids. The junction had 3 bases not matched to a gene; V was cut back by 5 bases and J by 8 bases. CDR3 nucleotide sequence: TGTGCCAGCAGCCGGGACAGGGTCGGCTACACCTTC. Protein sequence: CASSRDRVGYTF.

V usage is TRBV5-1 and J usage is TRBJ1-1; 7 positions match TRBD1. The CDR3 spans 14 residues. CDR1 is SGHRS and CDR2 is YFSETQ in the germline V gene. V was clipped by 4 bases and J by 2 bases; unmatched bases: 5. The CDR3 region is CASSAGTANTEAFF. The CDR3 DNA is TGCGCCAGCAGCGCCGGGACAGCTAACACTGAAGCTTTCTTT.

The rearrangement uses TRBV19 and TRBJ1-1; D unclear. V lost 6 bases, J lost 4 bases, and 24 bases lay in between. Germline CDR1 LNHDA, CDR2 SQIVND (reference sequence). The CDR3 runs 17 residues. The CDR3, as DNA: TGTGCCAGTAGACATCGTTCCGGCAAGCGCGATTTCACTGAAGCTTTCTTT. Residues: CASRHRSGKRDFTEAFF. The full variable domain, rest sourced from reference TRBV19 and TRBJ1-1, is DGGITQSPKYLFRKEGQNVTLSCEQNLNHDAMYWYRQDPGQGLRLIYYSQIVNDFQKGDIAEGYSVSREKKESFPLTVTSAQKNPTAFYLCASRHRSGKRDFTEAFFGQGTRLTVV.

The chain carries TRBV29-1 and TRBJ1-2, with no clear D. This CDR3 has 15 amino acids. Germline V gives CDR1 SQVTM, CDR2 ANQGSEA. Deletions cut 7 bases from V and 6 bases from J, with 24 bases between. The CDR3 DNA reads TGCAGCGCGACGTCGGACCGTACCGGGAAGGATGGCTACACCTTC. It is translated as CSATSDRTGKDGYTF.

The chain combines TRBV5-4 with TRBJ1-3, with 8 bases matching TRBD1. The CDR3 loop spans 13 amino acids. Trimming cost V 7 bases and J 5 bases; bases outside gene matches: 5. CDR1 SGHNT and CDR2 YYREEE come from the germline V gene (reference sequence). The CDR3 DNA reads as TGTGCCAGCGGACAGGGAAGCAGAAACACCATATATTTT. This codes for CASGQGSRNTIYF.

The CDR3 coding sequence is TGTGCCAGCAGTTCCCTGGCCATGTCCCGACTAGGCCTATCTGAGCAGTTCTTC. It is translated as CASSSLAMSRLGLSEQFF. The chain employs TRBV27 and TRBJ2-1, with D possibly TRBD2 on 6 matching bases. The germline CDR1 and CDR2 sequences are MNHEY and SMNVEV (reference sequence). Trimming stripped 4 bases from V and 9 bases from J, with 28 bases between. The length of the CDR3 is 18 residues.